This T cell receptor beta chain was sequenced for a study of T cell repertoires in cytomegalovirus infection. Study context: A matching HLA type, together with CMV infection, was signaled by public TCR beta signatures. Study-wide points: Within the response measured ex vivo, HLA-C-restricted CMV-specific TCR beta clonotypes were dominant.

Germline loops: CDR1 DFQATT, CDR2 SNEGSKA (reference sequence). The CDR3 sequence is 16 residues long. J gave up 2 bases and V 6 bases, and 9 bases lay outside the gene matches. About this clonotype itself: No antigen is known for it.

TCRdb independently ran MiXCR on the reads; one entry per CDR3 protein. The sample lists around 500,000 distinct CDR3 sequences; about two fifths were seen once. The chain couples TRBV20-1 to TRBJ2-5, with 13 bases lining up with TRBD2. This specimen consisted of cultured PBMCs, obtained from culture after CMV antigen stimulation. This clonotype was sampled from a human donor in good health (CMV status not recorded). Some clones in this sample may be carry-over from other donors' samples. The chain's CDR3 is CSAEGGLAGRQETQYF. The CDR3 DNA follows: TGCAGTGCGGAGGGGGGACTAGCGGGGCGGCAAGAGACCCAGTACTTC.